Described below is a single T cell receptor beta chain sequence and its context. Its antigen is as yet unknown. Data came from immunoSEQ multiplex PCR; TCRdb stores just in-frame clones and leaves some out. Of around 97,000 clones in the sample, over 85% were seen once. These data belong to a study of graft-versus-host responses after intestinal transplantation. CDR3 size: 15 residues. The V gene end was trimmed by 2 bases and the J gene end by 0 bases; junction bases not matched to a gene: 3. Germline CDR1 reads SGHKS; CDR2 reads YYEKEE (reference sequence). The chain couples TRBV5-5 to TRBJ2-3, with 7 bases aligning to TRBD1. The sequence derives from a human donor who received an intestinal transplant. Sequencing was performed on unstimulated CD8+ T cells sorted from spleen or lymph node cells, taken before intestinal transplant. Here the CDR3 reads CASSFWDSSTDTQYF. Here the CDR3 DNA reads TGTGCCAGCAGCTTTTGGGACAGCAGCACAGATACGCAGTATTTT.